Listed below are T cell receptor beta chains from one sample, sequenced in a study of early T cells in non-severe SARS-CoV-2 infection. TCRdb reprocessed the 5' RACE reads via MiXCR and lists one record per CDR3 protein. This repertoire shows about 70,000 distinct CDR3 sequences, approximately 15% found once; its top ten account for roughly 3.8%. The source was whole blood, collected at baseline. The receptors here all came from an adult who was a healthcare worker with PCR-confirmed SARS-CoV-2 infection or an uninfected control (not recorded which). CDR3s include the opening cysteine and the closing phenylalanine or tryptophan. The D gene is left open where the match is weak. Clone size is stated in some rows and not others, as once, few, many or a class when expanded.

j_call d_call v_call clone_size cdr3_nt cdr3_aa
TRBJ1-1 NA TRBV5-1 few TGCGCCAGCAGCTTTGGGGGCAGCCTGAACACTGAAGCTTTCTTT CASSFGGSLNTEAFF
TRBJ2-1 NA TRBV30 many TGTGCCTGGAGTGTAATGGAGCAGTTCTTC CAWSVMEQFF
TRBJ1-2 TRBD1 TRBV19 NA TGTGCCAGTAGTAGACCGGACAGGACCAGAAGTTATGGCTACACCTTC CASSRPDRTRSYGYTF
TRBJ2-7 TRBD2 TRBV27 NA TGTGCCAGCAGTCAGCTTAGTTTGGTAGCGGGTCCTTCCTACGAGCAGTACTTC CASSQLSLVAGPSYEQYF
TRBJ1-5 NA TRBV20-1 few TGCAGTGCTAGAGTAACGAACAGCAATCAGCCCCAGCATTTT CSARVTNSNQPQHF
TRBJ1-1 NA TRBV29-1 NA TGCAGCGTTGGGGGGTCAGGCGTTGAAGCTTTCTTT CSVGGSGVEAFF
TRBJ2-7 TRBD2 TRBV7-3 many TGTGCCAGCAGCGCCGGGGGACTAGCGGGGATTGGCGAGCAGTACTTC CASSAGGLAGIGEQYF
TRBJ2-3 TRBD2 TRBV5-6 few TGTGCCAGCAGCTTGCCAGCGGGAGGTGGAGATACGCAGTATTTT CASSLPAGGGDTQYF
TRBJ2-7 NA TRBV20-1 few TGCAGTGCGCGGGGTGCTTATCTCTCTTACGAGCAGTACTTC CSARGAYLSYEQYF
TRBJ2-1 TRBD1 TRBV18 NA TGTGCCAGCGCAGGACAGGGGCGAGACAATGAGCAGTTCTTC CASAGQGRDNEQFF
TRBJ2-1 TRBD2 TRBV7-3 NA TGTGCCAGCAGCTTGAATAGCGGGAGTAATGAGCAGTTCTTC CASSLNSGSNEQFF
TRBJ2-1 NA TRBV7-2 NA TGTGCCAGCAGCTTAAGGCGGAGCTCCTACAATGAGCAGTTCTTC CASSLRRSSYNEQFF
TRBJ2-3 NA TRBV29-1 few TGCAGCGGTGGGGGAGACACAGATACGCAGTATTTT CSGGGDTDTQYF
TRBJ2-7 TRBD2 TRBV18 NA TGTGCCAGCTCACCGGGACTAGCGGTTACTAACGAGCAGTTTGAGCAGTACTTC CASSPGLAVTNEQFEQYF
TRBJ2-1 NA TRBV11-3 NA TGTGCCAGCAGCCGCGACAGGGAGGCTGGGCAGTTCTTC CASSRDREAGQFF
TRBJ1-2 NA TRBV20-1 NA TGCAGTGCTAGAGCGGGTGGCGGGTTCGGCTATGGCTACACCTTC CSARAGGGFGYGYTF
TRBJ2-3 NA TRBV28 few TGTGCCAGCAGTTCAGGAGGCCGTGGGAGCACAGATACGCAGTATTTT CASSSGGRGSTDTQYF
TRBJ2-3 TRBD2 TRBV9 few TGTGCCAGCAGCCCGGGACTAGCGCGTGTAGATACGCAGTATTTT CASSPGLARVDTQYF
TRBJ2-7 NA TRBV27 NA TGTGCCAGCAGTTCCACGGGACACACCTACGAGCAGTACTTC CASSSTGHTYEQYF
TRBJ1-6 NA TRBV20-1 NA TGCAGTGCTCCTTCCTTGGGTTTCAATTCACCCCTCCACTTT CSAPSLGFNSPLHF
TRBJ2-3 TRBD2 TRBV7-6 few TGTGCCAGCAGCCAGCTCCTAGCGGGAGTTGCGGATACGCAGTATTTT CASSQLLAGVADTQYF
TRBJ2-7 NA TRBV6-5 few TGTGCCAGCAGTTACACCCGCCGGGGAGACGAGCAGTACTTC CASSYTRRGDEQYF
TRBJ2-3 TRBD2 TRBV5-1 NA TGCGCCAGCAGCTTGTGCGGCGGGAGCATTTTGGCAGATACGCAGTATTTT CASSLCGGSILADTQYF
TRBJ2-2 NA TRBV5-4 NA TGTGCCAGCAGCTTCGCGAGCGGAAACACCGGGGAGCTGTTTTTT CASSFASGNTGELFF
TRBJ1-1 NA TRBV28 few TGTGCCAGCAGTTTAGAGGGCCTTTACACTGAAGCTTTCTTT CASSLEGLYTEAFF
TRBJ2-7 NA TRBV27 few TGTGCCAGCAGTTTCGGCAGCCTCTACGAGCAGTACTTC CASSFGSLYEQYF
TRBJ2-7 NA TRBV6-2/TRBV6-3 NA TGTGCCAGCAGCCAAACTGGGGCCATCTTCTCCTACGAGCAGTACTTC CASSQTGAIFSYEQYF
TRBJ2-5 NA TRBV5-5 few TGTGCCAGCAGCCCCGGGCCCATCCAAGAGACCCAGTACTTC CASSPGPIQETQYF
TRBJ1-5 TRBD1 TRBV6-6 many TGTGCCAGCAGTTACCCTGGGACAGCGAATCAGCCCCAGCATTTT CASSYPGTANQPQHF
TRBJ2-1 TRBD2 TRBV24-1 NA TGTGCCACCAGTGACCCTAGCGGGAGGTCCTACAATGAGCAGTTCTTC CATSDPSGRSYNEQFF
TRBJ1-1 TRBD1 TRBV2 NA TGTGCCAGCAGTGAATGGACAGGGATAAACACTGAAGCTTTCTTT CASSEWTGINTEAFF
TRBJ1-2 TRBD1 TRBV19 NA TGTGCCAGTAGTACCCGACAGGGAGGGGGCTACACCTTC CASSTRQGGGYTF
TRBJ2-7 NA TRBV19 NA TGTGCCAGTATAGGACCCCTATCCGAGCAGTACTTC CASIGPLSEQYF
TRBJ1-6 NA TRBV4-1 NA TGCGCCAGCAGCCAAGAAATAGGGGGTTCACCCCTCCACTTT CASSQEIGGSPLHF
TRBJ2-1 TRBD1 TRBV28 many TGTGCCAGCAGTTTAGGGGGGACAGGACTCTACAATGAGCAGTTCTTC CASSLGGTGLYNEQFF
TRBJ2-3 NA TRBV12-3/TRBV12-4 many TGTGCCAGCAGTTTAAGGCAAACTAGCACAGATACGCAGTATTTT CASSLRQTSTDTQYF
TRBJ2-1 NA TRBV20-1 few TGCAGTGCCAGAGAGAACGCGGTGGAGTTCTTC CSARENAVEFF
TRBJ1-6 NA TRBV28 many TGTGCCAGCAGTCGACCCGACAGTTATAATTCACCCCTCCACTTT CASSRPDSYNSPLHF
TRBJ2-5 NA TRBV2 many TGTGCCAGCAGTGAACTTCAAGAGACCCAGTACTTC CASSELQETQYF
TRBJ2-2 TRBD1 TRBV5-1 once TGCGCCAGCAGCGCGGGGACAGGGCTGAGTGCCGGGGAGCTGTTTTTT CASSAGTGLSAGELFF
TRBJ2-1 NA TRBV7-6 NA TGTGCCAGCAGCGCCTCTTACTCCCGGATGGGTGAGCAGTTCTTC CASSASYSRMGEQFF
TRBJ2-5 TRBD2 TRBV20-1 NA TGCAGTGCTGGAGGACTAGCGCTGGGGGAGACCCAGTACTTC CSAGGLALGETQYF
TRBJ2-1 NA TRBV27 NA TGTGCCAGCAGTTTATCCGCGGTGGCCTCCTACAATGAGCAGTTCTTC CASSLSAVASYNEQFF
TRBJ2-3 NA TRBV11-2 NA TGTGCCAGCAGCTACACAGGGACAGATACGCAGTATTTT CASSYTGTDTQYF
TRBJ1-1 TRBD1 TRBV28 few TGTGCCAGCAGTCTAGACCACGGGACAGAGAACACTGAAGCTTTCTTT CASSLDHGTENTEAFF
TRBJ2-7 TRBD1 TRBV28 few TGTGCCAGCTCGGAGCCGGGACAGGTTTCCTACGAGCAGTACTTC CASSEPGQVSYEQYF